These T cell receptor beta chains were read from a single sample in a study of OX40 agonist ivuxolimab in advanced cancers. Clones were sequenced by immunoSEQ multiplex PCR, and TCRdb holds only the in-frame ones, with some missing. Among around 70,000 clones, less than 90% were seen once, and the ten largest hold 0.5% to 0.6%. This material consisted of CD4+ or CD8+ T cells sorted from blood, taken in a trial of the OX40 agonist ivuxolimab. The receptors were sampled from an adult with an advanced solid tumor such as melanoma, head and neck, liver or kidney cancer. Both conserved end residues are part of each CDR3. Each record gives: J gene, V gene, clone size, D gene, CDR3 protein, CDR3 DNA. A D gene is named only where the DNA matches it firmly. Only part of the rows carry a size: once, few, many, or a class if the clone is expanded.

>TRBJ2-3|TRBV5-1|once|TRBD2
CASRLAGEYTDTQYF
TGCGCCAGCAGACTAGCGGGAGAATACACAGATACGCAGTATTTT
>TRBJ1-2|TRBV5-4|NA|NA
CASSPEGEGYGYTF
TGTGCCAGCAGCCCGGAGGGGGAGGGCTATGGCTACACCTTC
>TRBJ2-7|TRBV10-3|few|TRBD1
CAIRETGAYEQYF
TGTGCCATCAGGGAGACAGGGGCCTACGAGCAGTACTTC
>TRBJ1-1|TRBV19|NA|NA
CATLEGRSGTEAFF
TGTGCCACACTAGAGGGCCGGTCGGGGACTGAAGCTTTCTTT
>TRBJ2-5|TRBV10-3|once|NA
CAIRGEAETQYF
TGTGCCATCAGGGGAGAAGCGGAGACCCAGTACTTC
>TRBJ1-1|TRBV7-2|NA|TRBD1
CASSIGQGWPEAFF
TGTGCCAGCAGCATAGGACAGGGATGGCCTGAAGCTTTCTTT
>TRBJ1-2|TRBV5-4|NA|NA
CASSLESGLYGYTF
TGTGCCAGCAGCCTCGAATCGGGCCTCTATGGCTACACCTTC
>TRBJ1-2|TRBV12-5|NA|TRBD1
CASGQFTGGAYTF
TGTGCTAGTGGCCAATTTACAGGGGGCGCCTACACCTTC
>TRBJ2-5|TRBV6-5|NA|NA
CASSVKETQYF
TGTGCCAGCTCTGTGAAAGAGACCCAGTACTTC
>TRBJ2-3|TRBV11-3|NA|NA
CASSFEGTDTQYF
TGTGCCAGCAGCTTCGAAGGCACAGATACGCAGTATTTT
>TRBJ1-6|TRBV27|once|TRBD1
CASSLGTGGNSPLHF
TGTGCCAGCAGCCTCGGGACAGGGGGTAATTCACCCCTCCACTTT
>TRBJ2-2|TRBV19|few|NA
CASSVTETTGELFF
TGTGCCAGTAGTGTGACAGAGACCACCGGGGAGCTGTTTTTT
>TRBJ2-3|TRBV4-3|NA|NA
CASSRTPTDTQYF
TGCGCCAGCAGCCGGACTCCCACAGATACGCAGTATTTT
>TRBJ2-4|TRBV28|NA|TRBD2
CASSPRSGAIQYF
TGTGCCAGCAGCCCCCGCAGCGGGGCCATTCAGTACTTC
>TRBJ1-2|TRBV5-1|NA|TRBD1
CASKTGALPYGYTF
TGCGCCAGTAAAACAGGGGCCCTCCCCTATGGCTACACCTTC
>TRBJ1-5|TRBV12-2|NA|NA
CASRLATGNQPQHF
TGTGCAAGTCGCTTAGCGACCGGAAATCAGCCCCAGCATTTT
>TRBJ2-5|TRBV7-6|NA|NA
CASSLATAQETQYF
TGTGCCAGCAGCCTTGCGACAGCCCAAGAGACCCAGTACTTC
>TRBJ2-7|TRBV6-5|NA|NA
CASNGGARHEQYF
TGTGCCAGCAATGGGGGGGCAAGACACGAGCAGTACTTC
>TRBJ1-2|TRBV5-1|NA|NA
CASSPQVPNGGYTF
TGCGCCAGCAGCCCTCAGGTGCCAAATGGAGGCTACACCTTC
>TRBJ2-5|TRBV5-1|NA|NA
CASSLSRGLMQETQYF
TGCGCCAGCAGCTTGAGTAGGGGGTTGATGCAGGAGACCCAGTACTTC
>TRBJ1-5|TRBV6-6|NA|NA
CASSYSEQGGQPQHF
TGTGCCAGCAGTTACTCTGAACAGGGTGGGCAGCCCCAGCATTTT
>TRBJ1-1|TRBV29-1|NA|TRBD1
CSAGTGGVTEAFF
TGCAGCGCTGGGACAGGGGGCGTTACTGAAGCTTTCTTT
>TRBJ1-1|TRBV7-2|NA|TRBD1
CASSRIHRGRLNTEAFF
TGTGCCAGCAGCCGAATCCACAGGGGGCGATTGAACACTGAAGCTTTCTTT
>TRBJ2-5|TRBV11-3|NA|NA
CASSKTRDIIQETQYF
TGTGCCAGCAGCAAGACTCGGGACATTATCCAAGAGACCCAGTACTTC
>TRBJ1-2|TRBV28|NA|NA
CASTTGWPYGYTF
TGTGCCAGCACCACTGGGTGGCCCTATGGCTACACCTTC
>TRBJ2-3|TRBV11-3|once|TRBD2
CASTSDSGSGLDTQYF
TGTGCCAGCACCTCAGATAGCGGGAGTGGTTTAGATACGCAGTATTTT
>TRBJ2-7|TRBV4-2|NA|NA
CASSRRGGAPYF
TGTGCCAGCAGCCGCCGCGGGGGCGCTCCGTACTTC
>TRBJ1-5|TRBV27|NA|NA
CASSSWQASNQPQHF
TGTGCCAGCAGTTCTTGGCAGGCGAGCAATCAGCCCCAGCATTTT
>TRBJ1-4|TRBV19|NA|NA
CASSTYHLSNEKLFF
TGTGCCAGTAGTACCTACCATCTGTCTAATGAAAAACTGTTTTTT
>TRBJ2-6|TRBV10-3|NA|NA
CATMAAFSGANVLTF
TGTGCCACCATGGCAGCCTTCTCTGGGGCCAACGTCCTGACTTTC
>TRBJ1-4|TRBV27|NA|NA
CASSLSTGTGNEKLFF
TGTGCCAGCAGTTTATCTACAGGGACTGGTAATGAAAAACTGTTTTTT
>TRBJ1-6|TRBV2|NA|NA
CASSGGVNSPLHF
TGTGCCAGCAGTGGGGGGGTAAATTCACCCCTCCACTTT
>TRBJ2-7|TRBV19|NA|TRBD2
CASKGSGGAPEQYF
TGTGCCAGTAAAGGAAGCGGGGGGGCACCCGAGCAGTACTTC
>TRBJ1-1|TRBV7-2|NA|NA
CASSATWGVTEAFF
TGTGCCAGCAGCGCTACGTGGGGTGTTACTGAAGCTTTCTTT
>TRBJ2-7|TRBV28|NA|TRBD1
CASSKGQNPYEQYF
TGTGCCAGCAGTAAGGGACAGAACCCCTACGAGCAGTACTTC
>TRBJ2-7|TRBV13|NA|NA
CASSLSRRGYEQYF
TGTGCCAGCAGCTTATCCCGCAGGGGTTACGAGCAGTACTTC
>TRBJ2-3|TRBV5-1|NA|TRBD1
CASSLGQGGADTQYF
TGCGCCAGCAGCTTGGGACAGGGTGGTGCAGATACGCAGTATTTT
>TRBJ2-5|TRBV29-1|NA|TRBD1
CSVETDREETQYF
TGCAGCGTGGAGACGGACAGGGAGGAGACCCAGTACTTC